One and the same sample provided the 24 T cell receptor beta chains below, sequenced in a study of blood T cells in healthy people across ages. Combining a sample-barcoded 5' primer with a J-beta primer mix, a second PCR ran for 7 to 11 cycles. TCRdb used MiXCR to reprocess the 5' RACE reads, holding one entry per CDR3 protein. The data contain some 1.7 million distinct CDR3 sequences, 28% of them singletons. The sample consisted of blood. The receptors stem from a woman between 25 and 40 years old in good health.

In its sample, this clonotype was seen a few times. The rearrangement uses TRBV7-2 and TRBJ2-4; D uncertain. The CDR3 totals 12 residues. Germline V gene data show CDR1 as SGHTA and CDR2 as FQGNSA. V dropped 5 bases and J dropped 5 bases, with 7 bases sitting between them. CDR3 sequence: CASSPGQNIQYF. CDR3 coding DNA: TGTGCCAGCAGCCCGGGCCAAAACATTCAGTACTTC.

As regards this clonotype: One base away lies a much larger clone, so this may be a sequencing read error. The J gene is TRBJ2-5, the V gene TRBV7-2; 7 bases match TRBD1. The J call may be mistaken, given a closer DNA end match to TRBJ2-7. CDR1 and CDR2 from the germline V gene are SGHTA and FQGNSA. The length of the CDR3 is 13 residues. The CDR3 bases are TGTGCCAGCAGTTTCGGACAGGTCTACGAGCAGTACTTC. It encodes CASSFGQVYEQYF.

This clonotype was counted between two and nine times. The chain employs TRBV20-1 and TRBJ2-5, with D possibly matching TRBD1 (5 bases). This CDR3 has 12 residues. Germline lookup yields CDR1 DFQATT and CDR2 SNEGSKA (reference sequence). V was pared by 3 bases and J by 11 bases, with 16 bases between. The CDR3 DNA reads TGCAGTGCTAGGTCCGACAGCGAAGCTCAGTACTTC. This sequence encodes CSARSDSEAQYF.

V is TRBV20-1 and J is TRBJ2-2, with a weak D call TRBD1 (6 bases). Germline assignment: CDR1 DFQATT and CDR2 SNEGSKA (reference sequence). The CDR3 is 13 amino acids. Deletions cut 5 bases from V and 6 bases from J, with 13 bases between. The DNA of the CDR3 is TGCAGTGCTGGGGGCCGGGGTCCCGGGGAGCTGTTTTTT. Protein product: CSAGGRGPGELFF.

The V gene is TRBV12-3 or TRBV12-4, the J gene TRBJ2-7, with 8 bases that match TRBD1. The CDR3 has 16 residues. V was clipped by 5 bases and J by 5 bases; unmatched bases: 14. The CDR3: CASSPTGAHLGHEQYF. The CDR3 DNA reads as TGTGCCAGCAGTCCGACAGGGGCTCATTTAGGACACGAGCAGTACTTC.

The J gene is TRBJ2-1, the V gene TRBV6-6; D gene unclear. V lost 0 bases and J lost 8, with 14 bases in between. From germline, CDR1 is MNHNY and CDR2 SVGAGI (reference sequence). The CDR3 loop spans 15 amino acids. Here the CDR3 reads CASSYSSWREDEQFF. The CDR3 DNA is TGTGCCAGCAGTTACTCCTCTTGGCGCGAAGATGAGCAGTTCTTC.

The DNA of the CDR3 is TGTGCCAGCTCAGGCCAGACAGGCGATATCTACGAGCAGTACTTC. Translation: CASSGQTGDIYEQYF. The chain employs TRBV18 and TRBJ2-7; tentative D call: TRBD1 (6 bases). The V and J ends lost 5 bases and 3 bases respectively, with 17 bases between them. Looked up from germline, CDR1 is KGHSH and CDR2 is LQKENI. The CDR3 spans 15 residues.

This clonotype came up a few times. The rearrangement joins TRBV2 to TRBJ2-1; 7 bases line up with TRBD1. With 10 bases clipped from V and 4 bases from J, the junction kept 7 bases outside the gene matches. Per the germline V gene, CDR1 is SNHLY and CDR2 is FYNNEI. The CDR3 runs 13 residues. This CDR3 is CATQGVRYNEQFF. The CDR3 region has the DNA TGTGCCACCCAGGGGGTTCGGTACAATGAGCAGTTCTTC.

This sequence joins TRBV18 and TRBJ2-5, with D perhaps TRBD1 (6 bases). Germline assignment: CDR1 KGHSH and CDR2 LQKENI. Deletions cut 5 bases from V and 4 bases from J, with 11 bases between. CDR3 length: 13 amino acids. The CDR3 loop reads CASSGTSLETQYF. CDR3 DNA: TGTGCCAGCTCAGGGACAAGTTTAGAGACCCAGTACTTC. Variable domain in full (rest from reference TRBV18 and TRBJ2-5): NAGVMQNPRHLVRRRGQEARLRCSPMKGHSHVYWYRQLPEEGLKFMVYLQKENIIDESGMPKERFSAEFPKEGPSILRIQQVVRGDSAAYFCASSGTSLETQYFGPGTRLLVL.

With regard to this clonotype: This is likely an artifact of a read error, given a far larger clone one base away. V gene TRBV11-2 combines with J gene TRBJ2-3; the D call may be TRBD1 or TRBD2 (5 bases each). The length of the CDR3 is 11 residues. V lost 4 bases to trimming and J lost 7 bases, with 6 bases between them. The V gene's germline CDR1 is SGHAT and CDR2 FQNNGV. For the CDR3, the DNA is TGTGCCAGCAGCTGGGGGTATACGCAGTATTTT. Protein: CASSWGYTQYF.

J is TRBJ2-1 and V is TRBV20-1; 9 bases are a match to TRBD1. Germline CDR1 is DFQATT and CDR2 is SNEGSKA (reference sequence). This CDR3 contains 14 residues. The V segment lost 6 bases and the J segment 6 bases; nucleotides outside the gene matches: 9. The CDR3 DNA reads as TGCAGTGCAGAGGGACAGGGAATTGTCAATGAGCAGTTCTTC. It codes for CSAEGQGIVNEQFF.

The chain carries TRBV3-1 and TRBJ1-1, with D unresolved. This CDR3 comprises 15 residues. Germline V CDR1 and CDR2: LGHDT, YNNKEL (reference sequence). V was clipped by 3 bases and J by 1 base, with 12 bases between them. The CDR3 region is CASSQLSSQNTEAFF. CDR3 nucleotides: TGTGCCAGCAGCCAGCTCTCCAGCCAGAACACTGAAGCTTTCTTT. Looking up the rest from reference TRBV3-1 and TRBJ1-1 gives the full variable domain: DTAVSQTPKYLVTQMGNDKSIKCEQNLGHDTMYWYKQDSKKFLKIMFSYNNKELIINETVPNRFSPKSPDKAHLNLHINSLELGDSAVYFCASSQLSSQNTEAFFGQGTRLTVV.

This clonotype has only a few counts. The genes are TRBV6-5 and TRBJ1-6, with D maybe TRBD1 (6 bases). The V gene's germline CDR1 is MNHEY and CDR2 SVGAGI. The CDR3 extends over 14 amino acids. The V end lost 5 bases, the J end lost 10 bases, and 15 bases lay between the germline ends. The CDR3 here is CASSRQVRGSPLHF. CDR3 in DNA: TGTGCCAGCAGTAGACAGGTTAGGGGCTCACCCCTCCACTTT.

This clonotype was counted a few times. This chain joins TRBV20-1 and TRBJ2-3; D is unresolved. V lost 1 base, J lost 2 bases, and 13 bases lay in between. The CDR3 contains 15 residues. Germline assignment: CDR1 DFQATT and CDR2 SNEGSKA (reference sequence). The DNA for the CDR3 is TGCAGTGCTAGAGCCGAAGGGCGGTTCACAGATACGCAGTATTTT. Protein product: CSARAEGRFTDTQYF.

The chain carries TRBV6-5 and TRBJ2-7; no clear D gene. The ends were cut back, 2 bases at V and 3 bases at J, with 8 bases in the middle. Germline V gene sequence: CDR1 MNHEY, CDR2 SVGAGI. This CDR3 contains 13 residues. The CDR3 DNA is TGTGCCAGCAGTTACGGTCAGTACTACGAGCAGTACTTC. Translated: CASSYGQYYEQYF.

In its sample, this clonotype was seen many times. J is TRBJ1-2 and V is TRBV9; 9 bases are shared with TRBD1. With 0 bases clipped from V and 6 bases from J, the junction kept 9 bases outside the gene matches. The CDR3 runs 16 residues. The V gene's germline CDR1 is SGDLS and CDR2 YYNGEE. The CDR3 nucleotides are TGTGCCAGCAGCGTAGGGGGGACAGGGCGTTCGAATGGCTACACCTTC. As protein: CASSVGGTGRSNGYTF.

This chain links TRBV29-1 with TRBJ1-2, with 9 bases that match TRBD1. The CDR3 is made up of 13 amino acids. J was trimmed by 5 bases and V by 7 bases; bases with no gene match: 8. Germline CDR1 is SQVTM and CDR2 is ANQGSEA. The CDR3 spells CSGGGQGRYGYTF. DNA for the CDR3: TGCAGCGGAGGGGGACAGGGACGGTATGGCTACACCTTC. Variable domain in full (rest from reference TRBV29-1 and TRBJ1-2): SAVISQKPSRDICQRGTSLTIQCQVDSQVTMMFWYRQQPGQSLTLIATANQGSEATYESGFVIDKFPISRPNLTFSTLTVSNMSPEDSSIYLCSGGGQGRYGYTFGSGTRLTVV.

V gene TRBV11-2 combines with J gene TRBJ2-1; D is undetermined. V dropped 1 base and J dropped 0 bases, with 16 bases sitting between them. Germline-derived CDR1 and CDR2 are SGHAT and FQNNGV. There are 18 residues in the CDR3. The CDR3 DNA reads TGTGCCAGCAGCTTAGTGTCCCCCGCACATAGCTCCTACAATGAGCAGTTCTTC. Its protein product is CASSLVSPAHSSYNEQFF.

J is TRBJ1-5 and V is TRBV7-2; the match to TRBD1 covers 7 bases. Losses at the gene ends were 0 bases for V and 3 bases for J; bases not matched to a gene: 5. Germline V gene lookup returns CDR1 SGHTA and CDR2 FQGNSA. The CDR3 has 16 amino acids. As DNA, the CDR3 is TGTGCCAGCAGCTTAGCCCACAGGGGCTTCAATCAGCCCCAGCATTTT. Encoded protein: CASSLAHRGFNQPQHF.

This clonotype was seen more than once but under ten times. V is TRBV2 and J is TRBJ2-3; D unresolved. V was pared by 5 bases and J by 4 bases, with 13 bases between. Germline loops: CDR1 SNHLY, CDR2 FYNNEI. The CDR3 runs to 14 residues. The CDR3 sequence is CASSWRLIPDTQYF. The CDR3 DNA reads TGTGCCAGCAGTTGGCGACTGATCCCAGATACGCAGTATTTT. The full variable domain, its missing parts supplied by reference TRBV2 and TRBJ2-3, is EPEVTQTPSHQVTQMGQEVILRCVPISNHLYFYWYRQILGQKVEFLVSFYNNEISEKSEIFDDQFSVERPDGSNFTLKIRSTKLEDSAMYFCASSWRLIPDTQYFGPGTRLTVL.

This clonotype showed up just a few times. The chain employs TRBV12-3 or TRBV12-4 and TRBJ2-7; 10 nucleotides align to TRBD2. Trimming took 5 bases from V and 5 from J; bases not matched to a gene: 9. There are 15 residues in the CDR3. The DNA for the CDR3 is TGTGCCAGCAGTCTGACGCTAGCGGGAGTCAACGAGCAGTACTTC. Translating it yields CASSLTLAGVNEQYF.

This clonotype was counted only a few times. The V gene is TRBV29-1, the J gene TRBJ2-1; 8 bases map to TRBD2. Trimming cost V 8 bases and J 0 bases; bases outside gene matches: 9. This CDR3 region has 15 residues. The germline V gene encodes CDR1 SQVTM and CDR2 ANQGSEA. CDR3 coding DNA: TGCAGCTCCCGGACTAGCAGGAGCTCCTACAATGAGCAGTTCTTC. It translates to CSSRTSRSSYNEQFF.

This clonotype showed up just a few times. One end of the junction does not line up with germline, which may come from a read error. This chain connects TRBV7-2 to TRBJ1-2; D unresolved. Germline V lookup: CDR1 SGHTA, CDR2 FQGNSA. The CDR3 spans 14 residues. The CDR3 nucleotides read TGTGCCAACAGCACCGACGGGGCTAACTATGGCTACACCTTC. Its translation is CANSTDGANYGYTF.

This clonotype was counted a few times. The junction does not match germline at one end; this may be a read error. The CDR3 here is CAGSPDSYGYTF. Written as DNA, the CDR3 is TGCGCCGGCAGCCCGGACAGCTATGGCTACACCTTC. The chain combines TRBV5-1 with TRBJ1-2; D is perhaps TRBD1 (6 bases). This CDR3 comprises 12 residues. Germline assignment: CDR1 SGHRS and CDR2 YFSETQ.